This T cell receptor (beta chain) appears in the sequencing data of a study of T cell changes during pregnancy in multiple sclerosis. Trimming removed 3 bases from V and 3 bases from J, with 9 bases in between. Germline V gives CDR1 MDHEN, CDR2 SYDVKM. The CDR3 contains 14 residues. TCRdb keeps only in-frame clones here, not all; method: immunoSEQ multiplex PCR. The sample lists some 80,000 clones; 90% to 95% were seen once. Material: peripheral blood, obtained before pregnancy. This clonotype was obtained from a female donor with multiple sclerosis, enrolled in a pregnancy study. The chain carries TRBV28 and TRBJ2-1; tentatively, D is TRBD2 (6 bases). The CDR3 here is CASSFLEGYNEQFF. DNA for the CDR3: TGTGCCAGCAGTTTCTTGGAGGGCTACAATGAGCAGTTCTTC. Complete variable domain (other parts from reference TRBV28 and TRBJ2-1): DVKVTQSSRYLVKRTGEKVFLECVQDMDHENMFWYRQDPGLGLRLIYFSYDVKMKEKGDIPEGYSVSREKKERFSLILESASTNQTSMYLCASSFLEGYNEQFFGPGTRLTVL.